This record covers a single T cell receptor (beta chain). The CDR3 has 14 residues. V lost 1 base, J lost 0 bases, and 4 bases lay in between. Germline V gives CDR1 PRHDT, CDR2 FYEKMQ (reference sequence). The sample originates from a study of cytomegalovirus exposure and HLA in healthy donors. Amplification used 60 Vbeta primers and 13 Jbeta primers. Libraries were prepared by immunoSEQ multiplex PCR; TCRdb keeps only in-frame clonotypes and omits some of them. Of some 150,000 clones in the sample, roughly 70% are singletons; the top ten hold approximately 3%. The receptor's source is a woman aged 25-40 years in good health and CMV-seronegative. The material sequenced was PBMCs. The chain combines TRBV13 with TRBJ2-1; no reliable D call. CDR3 sequence (DNA): TGTGCCAGCAGCTTAGCGGGCTCCTACAATGAGCAGTTCTTC. This gives the protein CASSLAGSYNEQFF.